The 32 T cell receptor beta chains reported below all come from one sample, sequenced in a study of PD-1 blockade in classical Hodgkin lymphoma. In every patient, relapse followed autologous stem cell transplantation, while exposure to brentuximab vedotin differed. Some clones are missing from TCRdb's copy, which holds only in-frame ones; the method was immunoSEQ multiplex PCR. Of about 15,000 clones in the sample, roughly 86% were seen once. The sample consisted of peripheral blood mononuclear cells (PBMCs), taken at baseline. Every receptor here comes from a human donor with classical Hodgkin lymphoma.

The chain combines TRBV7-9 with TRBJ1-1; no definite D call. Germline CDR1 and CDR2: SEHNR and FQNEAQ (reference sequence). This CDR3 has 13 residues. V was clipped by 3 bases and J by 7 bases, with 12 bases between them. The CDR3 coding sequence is TGTGCCAGCAGCTTGTCAGCTGGGTTTGAAGCTTTCTTT. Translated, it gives CASSLSAGFEAFF.

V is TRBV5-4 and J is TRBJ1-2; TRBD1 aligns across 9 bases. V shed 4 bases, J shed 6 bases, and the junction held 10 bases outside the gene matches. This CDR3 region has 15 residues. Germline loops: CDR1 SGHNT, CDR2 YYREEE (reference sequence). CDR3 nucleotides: TGTGCCAGCAGCCAGGCGGGGACAGGGTTCGATGGCTACACCTTC. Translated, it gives CASSQAGTGFDGYTF.

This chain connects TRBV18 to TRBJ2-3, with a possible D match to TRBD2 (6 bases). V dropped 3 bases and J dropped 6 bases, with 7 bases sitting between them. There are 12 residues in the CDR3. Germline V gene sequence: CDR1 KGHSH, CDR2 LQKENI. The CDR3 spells CASSPAGDTQYF. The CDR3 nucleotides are TGTGCCAGCTCACCTGCGGGGGATACGCAGTATTTT.

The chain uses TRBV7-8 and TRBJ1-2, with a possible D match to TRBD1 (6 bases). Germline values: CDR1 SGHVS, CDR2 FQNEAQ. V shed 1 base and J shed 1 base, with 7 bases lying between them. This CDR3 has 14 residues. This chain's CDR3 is CASSLGQVNYGYTF. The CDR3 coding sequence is TGTGCCAGCAGCTTAGGACAGGTTAACTATGGCTACACCTTC.

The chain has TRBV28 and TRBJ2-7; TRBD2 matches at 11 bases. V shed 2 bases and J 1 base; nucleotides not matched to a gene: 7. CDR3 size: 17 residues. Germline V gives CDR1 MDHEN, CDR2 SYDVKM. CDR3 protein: CASSLDTSGRRSYEQYF. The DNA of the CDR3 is TGTGCCAGCAGTTTAGACACTAGCGGGAGAAGGTCCTACGAGCAGTACTTC.

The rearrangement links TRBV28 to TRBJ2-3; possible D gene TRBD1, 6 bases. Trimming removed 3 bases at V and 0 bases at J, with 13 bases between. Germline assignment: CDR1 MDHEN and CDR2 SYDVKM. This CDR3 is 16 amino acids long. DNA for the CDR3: TGTGCCAGCAGTTTGATAGGGGGTACTAGCACAGATACGCAGTATTTT. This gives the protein CASSLIGGTSTDTQYF.

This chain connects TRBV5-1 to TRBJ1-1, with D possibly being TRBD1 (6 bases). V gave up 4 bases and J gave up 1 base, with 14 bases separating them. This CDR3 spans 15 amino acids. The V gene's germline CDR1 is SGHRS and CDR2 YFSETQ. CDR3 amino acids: CASSDTYRANTEAFF. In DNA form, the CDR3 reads TGCGCCAGCAGCGATACCTACAGGGCGAACACTGAAGCTTTCTTT. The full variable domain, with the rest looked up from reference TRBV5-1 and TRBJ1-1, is KAGVTQTPRYLIKTRGQQVTLSCSPISGHRSVSWYQQTPGQGLQFLFEYFSETQRNKGNFPGRFSGRQFSNSRSEMNVSTLELGDSALYLCASSDTYRANTEAFFGQGTRLTVV.

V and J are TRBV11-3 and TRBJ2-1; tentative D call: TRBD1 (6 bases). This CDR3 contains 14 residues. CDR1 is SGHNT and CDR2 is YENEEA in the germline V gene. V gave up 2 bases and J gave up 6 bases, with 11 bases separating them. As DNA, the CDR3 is TGTGCCAGCAGCTTACAGGGGATCTCCAATGAGCAGTTCTTC. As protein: CASSLQGISNEQFF.

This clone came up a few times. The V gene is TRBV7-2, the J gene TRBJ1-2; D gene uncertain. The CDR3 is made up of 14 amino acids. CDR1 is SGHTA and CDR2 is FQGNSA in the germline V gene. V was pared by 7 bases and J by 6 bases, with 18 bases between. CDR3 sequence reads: CASTTAYPEDGYTF. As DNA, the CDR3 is TGTGCCAGCACCACCGCATATCCGGAGGATGGCTACACCTTC. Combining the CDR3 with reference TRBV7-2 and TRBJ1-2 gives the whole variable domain GAGVSQSPSNKVTEKGKDVELRCDPISGHTALYWYRQSLGQGLEFLIYFQGNSAPDKSGLPSDRFSAERTGGSVSTLTIQRTQQEDSAVYLCASTTAYPEDGYTFGSGTRLTVV.

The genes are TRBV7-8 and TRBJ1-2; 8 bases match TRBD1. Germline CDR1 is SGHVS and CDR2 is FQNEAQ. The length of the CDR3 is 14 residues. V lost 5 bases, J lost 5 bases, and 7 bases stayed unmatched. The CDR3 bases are TGTGCCAGCAGCCCGGGACAGGACCCTTATGGCTACACCTTC. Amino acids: CASSPGQDPYGYTF.

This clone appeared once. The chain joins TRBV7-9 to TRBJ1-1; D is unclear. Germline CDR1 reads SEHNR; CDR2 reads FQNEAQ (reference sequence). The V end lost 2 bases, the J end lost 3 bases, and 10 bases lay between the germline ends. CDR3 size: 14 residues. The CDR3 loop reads CASSLIGADTEAFF. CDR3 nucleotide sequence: TGTGCCAGCAGCTTAATAGGCGCTGACACTGAAGCTTTCTTT.

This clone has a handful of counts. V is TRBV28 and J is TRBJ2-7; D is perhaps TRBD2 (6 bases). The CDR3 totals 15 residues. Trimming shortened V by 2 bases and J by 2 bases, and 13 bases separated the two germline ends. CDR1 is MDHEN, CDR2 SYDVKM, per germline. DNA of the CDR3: TGTGCCAGCAGTTTAGGCCTAGCGTTAGCCTACGAGCAGTACTTC. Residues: CASSLGLALAYEQYF.

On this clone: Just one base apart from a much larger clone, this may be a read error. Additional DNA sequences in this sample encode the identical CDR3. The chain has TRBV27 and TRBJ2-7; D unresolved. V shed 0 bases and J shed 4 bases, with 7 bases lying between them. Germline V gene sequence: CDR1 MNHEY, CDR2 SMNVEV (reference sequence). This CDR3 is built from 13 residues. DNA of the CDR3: TGTGCCAGCAGTTTATCGTTAGGGTACGAGCAGTACTTC. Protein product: CASSLSLGYEQYF.

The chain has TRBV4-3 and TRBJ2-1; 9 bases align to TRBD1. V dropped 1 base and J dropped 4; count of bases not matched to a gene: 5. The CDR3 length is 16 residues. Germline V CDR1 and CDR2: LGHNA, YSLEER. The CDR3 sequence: CASSQGGGQGYNEQFF. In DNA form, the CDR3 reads TGCGCCAGCAGCCAAGGCGGGGGACAGGGTTACAATGAGCAGTTCTTC.

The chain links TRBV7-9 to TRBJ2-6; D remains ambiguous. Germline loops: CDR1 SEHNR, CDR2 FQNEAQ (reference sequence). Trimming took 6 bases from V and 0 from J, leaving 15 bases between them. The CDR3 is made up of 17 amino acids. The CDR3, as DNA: TGTGCCAGCAGTCACACCGTTTCGACCTCTGGGGCCAACGTCCTGACTTTC. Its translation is CASSHTVSTSGANVLTF.

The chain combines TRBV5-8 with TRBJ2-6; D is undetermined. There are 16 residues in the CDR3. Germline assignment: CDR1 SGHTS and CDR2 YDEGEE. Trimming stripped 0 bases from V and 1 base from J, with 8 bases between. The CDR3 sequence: CASSLGRISGANVLTF. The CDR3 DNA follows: TGTGCCAGCAGCTTGGGCAGAATATCTGGGGCCAACGTCCTGACTTTC. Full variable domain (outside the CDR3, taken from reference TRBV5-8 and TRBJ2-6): EAGVTQSPTHLIKTRGQQATLRCSPISGHTSVYWYQQALGLGLQFLLWYDEGEERNRGNFPPRFSGRQFPNYSSELNVNALELEDSALYLCASSLGRISGANVLTFGAGSRLTVL.

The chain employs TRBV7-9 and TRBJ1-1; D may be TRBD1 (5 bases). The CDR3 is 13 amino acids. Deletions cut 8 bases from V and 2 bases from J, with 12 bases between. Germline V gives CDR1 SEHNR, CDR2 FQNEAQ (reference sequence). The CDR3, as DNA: TGTGCCAGCGCGACCAGGGAAAACACTGAAGCTTTCTTT. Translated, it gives CASATRENTEAFF.

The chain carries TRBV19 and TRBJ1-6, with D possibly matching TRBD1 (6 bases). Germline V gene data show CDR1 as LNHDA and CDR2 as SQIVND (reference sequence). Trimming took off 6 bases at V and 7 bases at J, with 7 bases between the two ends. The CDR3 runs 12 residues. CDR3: CASRTGNSPLHF. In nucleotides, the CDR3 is TGTGCCAGTAGGACAGGCAATTCACCCCTCCACTTT.

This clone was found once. The CDR3 sequence: CASSETSGAGETQYF. The CDR3 nucleotides read TGTGCCAGCAGTGAAACTAGCGGGGCCGGGGAGACCCAGTACTTC. This sequence joins TRBV6-1 and TRBJ2-5; 10 bases match TRBD2. The germline gives CDR1 MNHNS, CDR2 SASEGT. The CDR3 has 15 amino acids. V gave up 2 bases and J gave up 5 bases; unmatched junction bases: 5.

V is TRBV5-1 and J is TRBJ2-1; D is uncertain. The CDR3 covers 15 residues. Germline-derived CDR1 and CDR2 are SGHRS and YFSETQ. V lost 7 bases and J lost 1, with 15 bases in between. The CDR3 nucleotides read TGCGCCAGCGGAGCTACCGGGTCGTCCTACAATGAGCAGTTCTTC. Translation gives CASGATGSSYNEQFF.

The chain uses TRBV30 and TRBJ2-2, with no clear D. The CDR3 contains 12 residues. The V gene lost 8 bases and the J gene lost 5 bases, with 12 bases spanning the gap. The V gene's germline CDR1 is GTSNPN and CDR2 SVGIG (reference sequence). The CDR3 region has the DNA TGTGCCCGCCTTGAGCCGACCGGGGAGCTGTTTTTT. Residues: CARLEPTGELFF.

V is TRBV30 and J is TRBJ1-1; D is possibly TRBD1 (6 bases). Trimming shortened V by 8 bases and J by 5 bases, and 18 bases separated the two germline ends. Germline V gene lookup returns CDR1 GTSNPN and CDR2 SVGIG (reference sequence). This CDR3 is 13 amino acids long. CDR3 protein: CAQRGGVWTEAFF. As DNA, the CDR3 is TGTGCCCAGAGGGGGGGGGTTTGGACTGAAGCTTTCTTT. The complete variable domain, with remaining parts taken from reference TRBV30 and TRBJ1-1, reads SQTIHQWPATLVQPVGSPLSLECTVEGTSNPNLYWYRQAAGRGLQLLFYSVGIGQISSEVPQNLSASRPQDRQFILSSKKLLLSDSGFYLCAQRGGVWTEAFFGQGTRLTVV.

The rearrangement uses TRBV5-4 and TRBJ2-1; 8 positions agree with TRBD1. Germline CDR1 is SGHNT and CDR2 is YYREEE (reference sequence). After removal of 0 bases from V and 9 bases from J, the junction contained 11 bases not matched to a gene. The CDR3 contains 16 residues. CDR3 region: CASSLGDRIKTGEQFF. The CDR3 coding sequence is TGTGCCAGCAGCTTGGGGGACAGGATCAAGACGGGTGAGCAGTTCTTC.

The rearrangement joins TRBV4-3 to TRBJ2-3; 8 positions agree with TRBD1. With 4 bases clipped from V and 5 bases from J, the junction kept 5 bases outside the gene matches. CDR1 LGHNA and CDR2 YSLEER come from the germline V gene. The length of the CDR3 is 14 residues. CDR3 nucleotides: TGCGCCAGCAGCCGTGGAACAGGGGGAGATACGCAGTATTTT. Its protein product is CASSRGTGGDTQYF.

The DNA for the CDR3 is TGTGCCTGGAGTGTATCCCTTACCACCCTCCCGGAGACCCAGTACTTC. It translates to CAWSVSLTTLPETQYF. The chain uses TRBV30 and TRBJ2-5; D remains ambiguous. The germline gives CDR1 GTSNPN, CDR2 SVGIG (reference sequence). The V and J ends lost 0 bases and 5 bases respectively, with 19 bases between them. The CDR3 is made up of 16 amino acids.

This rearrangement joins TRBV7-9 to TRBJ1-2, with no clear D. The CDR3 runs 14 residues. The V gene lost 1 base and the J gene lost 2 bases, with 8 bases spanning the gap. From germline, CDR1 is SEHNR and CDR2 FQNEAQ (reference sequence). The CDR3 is CASSLEQNNYGYTF. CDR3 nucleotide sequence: TGTGCCAGCAGCTTAGAACAGAACAACTATGGCTACACCTTC.

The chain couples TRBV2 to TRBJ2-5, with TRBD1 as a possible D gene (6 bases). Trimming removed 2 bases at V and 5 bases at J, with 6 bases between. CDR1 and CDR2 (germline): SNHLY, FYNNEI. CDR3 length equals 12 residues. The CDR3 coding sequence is TGTGCCAGCAGTGAAAGGGGGGAGACCCAGTACTTC. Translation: CASSERGETQYF. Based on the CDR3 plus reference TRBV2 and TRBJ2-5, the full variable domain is EPEVTQTPSHQVTQMGQEVILRCVPISNHLYFYWYRQILGQKVEFLVSFYNNEISEKSEIFDDQFSVERPDGSNFTLKIRSTKLEDSAMYFCASSERGETQYFGPGTRLLVL.

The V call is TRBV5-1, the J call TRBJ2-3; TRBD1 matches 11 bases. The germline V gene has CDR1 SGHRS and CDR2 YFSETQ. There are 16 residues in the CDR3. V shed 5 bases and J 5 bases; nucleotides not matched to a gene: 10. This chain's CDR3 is CASSFVGTGGQDTQYF. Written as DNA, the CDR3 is TGCGCCAGCAGTTTCGTTGGGACAGGGGGACAAGATACGCAGTATTTT. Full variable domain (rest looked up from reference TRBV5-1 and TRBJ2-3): KAGVTQTPRYLIKTRGQQVTLSCSPISGHRSVSWYQQTPGQGLQFLFEYFSETQRNKGNFPGRFSGRQFSNSRSEMNVSTLELGDSALYLCASSFVGTGGQDTQYFGPGTRLTVL.

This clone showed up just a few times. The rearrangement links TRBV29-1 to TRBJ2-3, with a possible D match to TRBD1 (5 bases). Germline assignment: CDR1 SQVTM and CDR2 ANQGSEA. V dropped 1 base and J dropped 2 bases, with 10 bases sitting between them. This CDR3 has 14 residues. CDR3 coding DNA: TGCAGCGTTGAAGGTCAGGGCCTCACAGATACGCAGTATTTT. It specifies CSVEGQGLTDTQYF.

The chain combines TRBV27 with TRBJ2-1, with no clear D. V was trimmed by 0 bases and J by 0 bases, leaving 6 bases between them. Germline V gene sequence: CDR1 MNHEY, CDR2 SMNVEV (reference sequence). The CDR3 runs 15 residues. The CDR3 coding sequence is TGTGCCAGCAGTTTATCCTACCGCTCCTACAATGAGCAGTTCTTC. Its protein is CASSLSYRSYNEQFF.

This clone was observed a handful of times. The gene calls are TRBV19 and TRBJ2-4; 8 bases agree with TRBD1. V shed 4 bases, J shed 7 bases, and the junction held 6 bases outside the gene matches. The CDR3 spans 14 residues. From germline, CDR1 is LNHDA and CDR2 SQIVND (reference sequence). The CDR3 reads CASSTDREVNIQYF. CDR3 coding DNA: TGTGCCAGTAGTACGGACAGGGAGGTGAACATTCAGTACTTC.

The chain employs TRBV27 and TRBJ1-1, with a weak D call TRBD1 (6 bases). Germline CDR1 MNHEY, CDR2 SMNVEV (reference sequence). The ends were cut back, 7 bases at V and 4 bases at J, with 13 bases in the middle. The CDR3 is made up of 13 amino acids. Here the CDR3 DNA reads TGTGCCAGCACCCGCAGGGGATCCACTGAAGCTTTCTTT. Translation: CASTRRGSTEAFF.